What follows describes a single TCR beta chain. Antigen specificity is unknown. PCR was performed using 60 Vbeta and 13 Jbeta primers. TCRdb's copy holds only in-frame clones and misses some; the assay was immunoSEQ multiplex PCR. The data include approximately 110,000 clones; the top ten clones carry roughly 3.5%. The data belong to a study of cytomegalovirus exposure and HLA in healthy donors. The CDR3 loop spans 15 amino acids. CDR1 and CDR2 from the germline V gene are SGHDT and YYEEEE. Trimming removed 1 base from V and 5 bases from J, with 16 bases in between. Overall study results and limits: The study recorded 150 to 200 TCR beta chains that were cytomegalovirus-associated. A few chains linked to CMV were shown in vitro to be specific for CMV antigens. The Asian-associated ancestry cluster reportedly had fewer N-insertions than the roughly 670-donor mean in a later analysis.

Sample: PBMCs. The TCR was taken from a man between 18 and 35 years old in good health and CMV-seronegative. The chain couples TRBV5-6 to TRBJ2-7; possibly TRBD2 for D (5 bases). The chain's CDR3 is CASSLKREVQDEQYF. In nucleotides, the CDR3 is TGTGCCAGCAGCTTGAAGAGGGAAGTCCAGGACGAGCAGTACTTC.